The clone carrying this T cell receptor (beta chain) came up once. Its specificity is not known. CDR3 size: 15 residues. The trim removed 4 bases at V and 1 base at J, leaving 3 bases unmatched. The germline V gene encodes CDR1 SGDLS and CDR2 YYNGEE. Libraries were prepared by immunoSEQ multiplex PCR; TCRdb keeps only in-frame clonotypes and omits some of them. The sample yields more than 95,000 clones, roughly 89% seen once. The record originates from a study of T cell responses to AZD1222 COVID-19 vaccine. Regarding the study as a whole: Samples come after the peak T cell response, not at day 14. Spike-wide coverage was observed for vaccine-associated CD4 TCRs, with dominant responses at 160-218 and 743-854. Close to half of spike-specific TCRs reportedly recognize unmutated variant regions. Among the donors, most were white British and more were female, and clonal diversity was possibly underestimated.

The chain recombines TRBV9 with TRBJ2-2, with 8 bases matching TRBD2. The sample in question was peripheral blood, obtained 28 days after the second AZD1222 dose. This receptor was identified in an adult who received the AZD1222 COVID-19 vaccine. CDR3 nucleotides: TGTGCCAGCAGCCCGAGCGGGGGGAACACCGGGGAGCTGTTTTTT. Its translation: CASSPSGGNTGELFF.